A single sample is the source of the 10 T cell receptor beta chains below, sequenced in a study of cytomegalovirus exposure and HLA in healthy donors. With 60 Vbeta and 13 Jbeta primers, the PCR was carried out. Generated by immunoSEQ multiplex PCR, the TCRdb table keeps only in-frame clones and is missing some. In the table there are 150,000 to 200,000 clones, about four fifths of which are singletons. Sequenced input: PBMCs. These receptor sequences come from a woman aged 45 to 65 in good health and CMV-seronegative.

Note on this clone: A read error may produce the germline difference seen at one junction end. The chain uses TRBV19 and TRBJ2-3; D is unresolved. The CDR3 totals 12 residues. CDR1 is LNHDA, CDR2 SQIVND, per germline (reference sequence). The chain's CDR3 is CASSPLMGARCF. CDR3 DNA: TGTGCCAGTAGCCCCCTTATGGGCGCCCGATGCTTT.

The count of this clone is one. The chain is built from TRBV21-1 and TRBJ2-3; the table's D call, TRBD2, was not checked against the DNA. TRBV21-1 is a known pseudogene. There are 16 residues in the CDR3. In DNA, the CDR3 is TGTGCCAGCAAATCGGGGGAGACAACCAGCACAGATACGCAGTATTTT. It specifies CASKSGETTSTDTQYF.

The rearrangement links TRBV9 to TRBJ1-6, with 10 bases lining up with TRBD1. Germline V gives CDR1 SGDLS, CDR2 YYNGEE. The length of the CDR3 is 15 residues. The J segment lost 10 bases and the V segment lost 4 bases, leaving 8 bases of the junction unmatched. In nucleotides, the CDR3 is TGTGCCAGCAGCCTCACCGGGACAGGGGACTCACCCCTCCACTTT. It codes for CASSLTGTGDSPLHF.

This sequence joins TRBV5-1 and TRBJ2-1; 7 bases line up with TRBD2. Germline CDR1 and CDR2: SGHRS and YFSETQ. V was pared by 4 bases and J by 5 bases, with 9 bases of the junction left unmatched. CDR3 length: 15 amino acids. CDR3 residues: CASSGQAGTDNEQFF. As DNA, the CDR3 is TGCGCCAGCAGCGGGCAAGCGGGGACGGACAATGAGCAGTTCTTC.

The chain couples TRBV19 to TRBJ1-5; 9 nucleotides match TRBD1. The CDR3 spans 19 residues. Germline assignment: CDR1 LNHDA and CDR2 SQIVND (reference sequence). With V trimmed by 5 bases and J by 2 bases, 16 bases remained unmatched. The CDR3 sequence: CASSPPGTGRGMGNQPQHF. DNA for the CDR3: TGTGCCAGTAGTCCCCCAGGGACAGGGAGGGGTATGGGCAATCAGCCCCAGCATTTT.

V and J are TRBV6-6 and TRBJ2-6; 8 bases fit TRBD1. Germline trimming cut 5 bases from V and 2 bases from J; bases unmatched to any gene: 5. Germline lookup yields CDR1 MNHNY and CDR2 SVGAGI (reference sequence). CDR3 length: 16 amino acids. CDR3 sequence: CASSPRTGTGANVLTF. The DNA of the CDR3 is TGTGCCAGCAGTCCCAGGACAGGGACTGGGGCCAACGTCCTGACTTTC.

The CDR3 region is CASSGTAQSSYNEQFF. For the CDR3, the DNA is TGTGCCAGCAGCGGGACTGCGCAGAGCTCCTACAATGAGCAGTTCTTC. The V call is TRBV2, the J call TRBJ2-1; tentative D call: TRBD2 (6 bases). V was trimmed by 6 bases and J by 0 bases, leaving 15 bases between them. Looked up from germline, CDR1 is SNHLY and CDR2 is FYNNEI. The CDR3 has 16 residues.

Only a few counts were recorded for this clone. The V call is TRBV7-2, the J call TRBJ2-2; D not certain. This CDR3 region has 14 residues. Germline CDR1 is SGHTA and CDR2 is FQGNSA. V lost 1 base and J 1 base, leaving 4 bases between the germline ends. CDR3 bases: TGTGCCAGCAGCTTAGGGCAGAACACCGGGGAGCTGTTTTTT. Amino acid sequence: CASSLGQNTGELFF. Using reference TRBV7-2 and TRBJ2-2 for the parts outside the CDR3, the full variable domain is GAGVSQSPSNKVTEKGKDVELRCDPISGHTALYWYRQSLGQGLEFLIYFQGNSAPDKSGLPSDRFSAERTGGSVSTLTIQRTQQEDSAVYLCASSLGQNTGELFFGEGSRLTVL.

The V call is TRBV5-4, the J call TRBJ1-2; a weak D match, TRBD1 (5 bases). Between the trimmed V and J ends, which lost 3 bases and 5 bases, there was a span of 17 bases. The CDR3 contains 15 residues. Germline lookup yields CDR1 SGHNT and CDR2 YYREEE (reference sequence). The chain's CDR3 is CASSSGQEGPYGYTF. The CDR3 nucleotides are TGTGCCAGCAGCTCGGGGCAGGAGGGACCTTATGGCTACACCTTC. The variable domain in full, with the rest retrieved from reference TRBV5-4 and TRBJ1-2, is ETGVTQSPTHLIKTRGQQVTLRCSSQSGHNTVSWYQQALGQGPQFIFQYYREEENGRGNFPPRFSGLQFPNYSSELNVNALELDDSALYLCASSSGQEGPYGYTFGSGTRLTVV.

The chain combines TRBV27 with TRBJ2-5; TRBD2 matches at 8 bases. The CDR3 spans 17 residues. CDR1 is MNHEY, CDR2 SMNVEV, per germline (reference sequence). The junction had 14 bases not matched to a gene; V was cut back by 6 bases and J by 2 bases. CDR3 protein: CASSLGIAGSQQETQYF. The CDR3 DNA reads TGTGCCAGCAGCCTGGGGATAGCGGGGAGTCAACAAGAGACCCAGTACTTC.